This T cell receptor beta chain is drawn from a study of T cell responses to AZD1222 COVID-19 vaccine. Regarding the study as a whole: Spike-wide vaccine-associated CD4 TCRs dominated at 160-218 and 743-854. There were repertoire samples only from the period after the peak T cell response. Epitopes outside B.1.351 and B.1.1.7 mutated regions reportedly drew nearly half of spike TCRs.

The CDR3 sequence is 15 residues long. The germline gives CDR1 SNHLY, CDR2 FYNNEI. Trimming stripped 0 bases from V and 0 bases from J, with 6 bases between. Comment on this clone: The antigen remains undetermined.

Assay used: immunoSEQ multiplex PCR; TCRdb lists only in-frame clones, some missing. The sample records roughly 65,000 clones, 88% being singletons. The sample in question was peripheral blood, obtained on day 0 of AZD1222 vaccination. This chain connects TRBV2 to TRBJ1-5; TRBD1 might be the D (5 bases). The sequence derives from an adult in good health. CDR3 in amino acids: CASSEARASNQPQHF. The CDR3 nucleotides are TGTGCCAGCAGTGAAGCCAGGGCTAGCAATCAGCCCCAGCATTTT.